One sample yielded the 14 T cell receptor beta chains listed below, sequenced in a study of T cell responses to AZD1222 COVID-19 vaccine (dated by TCRdb to the early 2020s). Libraries were made using the immunoSEQ multiplex PCR assay. Imported from immuneACCESS, the table was reduced by TCRdb to in-frame sequences with V and J called. These copies leave out some clones; in studies compared against another copy, an unresolved V gene accounts for under half, and the cause of the remainder is not known. A total of about 130,000 clones appear in this sample, roughly 87% of them only once. The ten largest clones represent 1.4% to 1.5% of the sample. In light of the paper, this sample's time point label describes: baseline before first vaccination. Sequenced material: peripheral blood, taken on day 0 of AZD1222 vaccination. The source of these receptors is an adult in good health.

The chain is built from TRBV5-6 and TRBJ1-2, with a tentative D call TRBD1 (5 bases). From germline, CDR1 is SGHDT and CDR2 YYEEEE. The CDR3 spans 13 residues. Trimming removed 10 bases at V and 8 bases at J, with 21 bases between. The CDR3 here is CAGSPAGRGGYTF. The CDR3 nucleotides are TGTGCCGGCTCCCCGGCAGGGAGGGGCGGCTACACCTTC. The variable domain in full, completed from reference TRBV5-6 and TRBJ1-2, reads DAGVTQSPTHLIKTRGQQVTLRCSPKSGHDTVSWYQQALGQGPQFIFQYYEEEERQRGNFPDRFSGHQFPNYSSELNVNALLLGDSALYLCAGSPAGRGGYTFGSGTRLTVV.

This chain links TRBV28 with TRBJ1-5, with TRBD1 matching over 9 bases. The CDR3 runs to 14 residues. The V gene's germline CDR1 is MDHEN and CDR2 SYDVKM. The J segment lost 8 bases and the V segment lost 6 bases, leaving 8 bases of the junction unmatched. DNA for the CDR3: TGTGCCAGCAGAAGCGGACAGGGGAGCAAGCCCCAGCATTTT. Amino acid sequence: CASRSGQGSKPQHF. The variable domain in full, with the rest retrieved from reference TRBV28 and TRBJ1-5, is DVKVTQSSRYLVKRTGEKVFLECVQDMDHENMFWYRQDPGLGLRLIYFSYDVKMKEKGDIPEGYSVSREKKERFSLILESASTNQTSMYLCASRSGQGSKPQHFGDGTRLSIL.

CDR3 sequence: CAWSQQVEQFF. The CDR3 nucleotides read TGTGCCTGGAGTCAGCAGGTCGAGCAGTTCTTC. The rearrangement links TRBV30 to TRBJ2-1; D ambiguous. This CDR3 region has 11 residues. With 2 bases removed from V and 10 bases from J, the gap between germline ends came to 9 bases. CDR1 and CDR2 from the germline V gene are GTSNPN and SVGIG (reference sequence). Full variable domain (missing parts from reference TRBV30 and TRBJ2-1): SQTIHQWPATLVQPVGSPLSLECTVEGTSNPNLYWYRQAAGRGLQLLFYSVGIGQISSEVPQNLSASRPQDRQFILSSKKLLLSDSGFYLCAWSQQVEQFFGPGTRLTVL.

The chain carries TRBV10-3 and TRBJ1-1; D is possibly TRBD1 (6 bases). The CDR3 runs 14 residues. The V gene lost 3 bases and the J gene lost 1 base, with 9 bases spanning the gap. The germline CDR1 and CDR2 sequences are ENHRY and SYGVKD. The CDR3 bases are TGTGCCATCAGTGACCCGGGACAGAACACTGAAGCTTTCTTT. Translated: CAISDPGQNTEAFF.

V usage is TRBV5-4 and J usage is TRBJ1-6, with 7 bases identical to TRBD1. Trimming at V came to 1 base and at J to 10 bases, leaving 11 bases not matched to a gene. This CDR3 is 16 amino acids long. Germline V gene data show CDR1 as SGHNT and CDR2 as YYREEE (reference sequence). The CDR3 DNA is TGTGCCAGCAGCTTGCCACAGGGGAACCGGGGGTCACCCCTCCACTTT. Its protein is CASSLPQGNRGSPLHF.

In its sample, this clone was seen a few times. V and J are TRBV7-8 and TRBJ2-3; D remains unclear. The V gene's germline CDR1 is SGHVS and CDR2 FQNEAQ. CDR3 length equals 16 residues. With 5 bases removed from V and 1 base from J, the gap between germline ends came to 16 bases. The DNA for the CDR3 is TGTGCCAGCAGCCCCAGGTTTAGGATCGGCACAGATACGCAGTATTTT. It specifies CASSPRFRIGTDTQYF. The full variable domain, in which reference TRBV7-8 and TRBJ2-3 provide the parts outside the CDR3, is GAGVSQSPRYKVAKRGQDVALRCDPISGHVSLFWYQQALGQGPEFLTYFQNEAQLDKSGLPSDRFFAERPEGSVSTLKIQRTQQEDSAVYLCASSPRFRIGTDTQYFGPGTRLTVL.

This chain joins TRBV28 and TRBJ2-1; D may be TRBD1 or TRBD2 (6 bases each). V lost 5 bases and J lost 5, with 13 bases in between. The germline V gene has CDR1 MDHEN and CDR2 SYDVKM. The CDR3 is 14 amino acids. This chain's CDR3 is CASSTGAGNNEQFF. For the CDR3, the DNA is TGTGCCAGCAGTACGGGGGCCGGGAACAATGAGCAGTTCTTC.

J is TRBJ1-2 and V is TRBV29-1, with TRBD1 matching over 11 bases. The CDR3 covers 15 residues. Germline V gene data show CDR1 as SQVTM and CDR2 as ANQGSEA. Trimming cost V 3 bases and J 5 bases; bases outside gene matches: 8. The CDR3 coding sequence is TGCAGCGTTGAGGACAGGGGGCGCGATGGGTATGGCTACACCTTC. This translates into CSVEDRGRDGYGYTF.

In nucleotides, the CDR3 is TGTGCCTGGAGTCAGCACGGCAATCAGCCCCAGCATTTT. Its protein product is CAWSQHGNQPQHF. The chain recombines TRBV30 with TRBJ1-5; no clear D gene. The length of the CDR3 is 13 residues. Between the trimmed V and J ends, which lost 2 bases and 2 bases, there was a span of 7 bases. Germline loops: CDR1 GTSNPN, CDR2 SVGIG (reference sequence).

J is TRBJ1-2 and V is TRBV5-5; TRBD1 agrees at 7 bases. Germline CDR1 is SGHKS and CDR2 is YYEKEE (reference sequence). The CDR3 consists of 17 residues. Germline trimming cut 4 bases from V and 4 bases from J; bases unmatched to any gene: 16. CDR3 DNA: TGTGCCAGCAGCAGGCAGACAGGGTCCCTATCCTCCTATGGCTACACCTTC. Protein sequence: CASSRQTGSLSSYGYTF.

This chain connects TRBV2 to TRBJ1-5; D possibly corresponds to TRBD1 (6 bases). V lost 6 bases and J 0 bases, leaving 18 bases between the germline ends. Germline CDR1 is SNHLY and CDR2 is FYNNEI. This CDR3 comprises 17 residues. CDR3 coding DNA: TGTGCCAGCAGCGGGGAGGCCAGGGGCCATAGCAATCAGCCCCAGCATTTT. It encodes CASSGEARGHSNQPQHF.

As DNA, the CDR3 is TGTGCCAGCAGTTTTCAGGGACAGGGATGGAACACCATATATTTT. It codes for CASSFQGQGWNTIYF. The chain has TRBV27 and TRBJ1-3; TRBD1 matches at 9 bases. The CDR3 runs to 15 residues. Germline V gives CDR1 MNHEY, CDR2 SMNVEV (reference sequence). The trim removed 3 bases at V and 7 bases at J, leaving 7 bases unmatched.

This chain joins TRBV28 and TRBJ1-2, with 8 bases matching TRBD1. The V and J ends lost 8 bases and 8 bases, in that order; junction bases with no gene match: 10. Germline-derived CDR1 and CDR2 are MDHEN and SYDVKM. The CDR3 length is 13 residues. Here the CDR3 reads CASQTGAAEGYTF. As DNA, the CDR3 is TGTGCCAGCCAGACAGGGGCTGCGGAGGGCTACACCTTC.

The rearrangement uses TRBV24-1 and TRBJ1-3; D gene uncertain. The CDR3 sequence is 12 residues long. The germline V and J ends were trimmed by 2 bases and 5 bases, with 3 bases remaining between them. Germline CDR1 reads KGHDR; CDR2 reads SFDVKD. CDR3 sequence reads: CATSDYRNTIYF. CDR3 bases: TGTGCCACCAGTGATTACAGAAACACCATATATTTT.